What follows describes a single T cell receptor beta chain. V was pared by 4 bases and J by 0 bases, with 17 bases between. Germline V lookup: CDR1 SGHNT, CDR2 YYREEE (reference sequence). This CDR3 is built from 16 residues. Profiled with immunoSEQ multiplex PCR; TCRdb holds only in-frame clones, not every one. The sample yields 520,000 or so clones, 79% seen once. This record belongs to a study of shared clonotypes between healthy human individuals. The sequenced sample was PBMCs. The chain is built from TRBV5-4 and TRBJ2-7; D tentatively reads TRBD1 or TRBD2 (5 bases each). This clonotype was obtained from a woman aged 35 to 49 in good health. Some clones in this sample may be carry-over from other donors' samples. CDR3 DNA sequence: TGTGCCAGCAGCAATCCCCCCGGGGCGAGCTCCTACGAGCAGTACTTC. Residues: CASSNPPGASSYEQYF.